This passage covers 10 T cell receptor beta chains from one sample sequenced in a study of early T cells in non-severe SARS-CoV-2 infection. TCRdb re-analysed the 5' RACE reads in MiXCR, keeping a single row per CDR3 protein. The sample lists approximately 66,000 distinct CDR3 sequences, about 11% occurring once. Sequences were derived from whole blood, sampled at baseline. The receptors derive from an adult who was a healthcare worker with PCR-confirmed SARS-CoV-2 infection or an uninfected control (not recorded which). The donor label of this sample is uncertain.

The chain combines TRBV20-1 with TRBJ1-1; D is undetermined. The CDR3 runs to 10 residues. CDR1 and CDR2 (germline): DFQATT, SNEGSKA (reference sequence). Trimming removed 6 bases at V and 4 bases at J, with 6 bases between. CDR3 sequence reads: CSAVLTEAFF. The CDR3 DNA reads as TGCAGTGCGGTGCTCACTGAAGCTTTCTTT.

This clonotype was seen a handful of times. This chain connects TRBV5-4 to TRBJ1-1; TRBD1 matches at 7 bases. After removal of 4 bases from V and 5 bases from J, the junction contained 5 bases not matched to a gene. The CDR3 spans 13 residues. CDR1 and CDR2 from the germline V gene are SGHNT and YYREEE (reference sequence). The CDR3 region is CASSPTGWTEAFF. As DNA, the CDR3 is TGTGCCAGCAGCCCGACAGGGTGGACTGAAGCTTTCTTT.

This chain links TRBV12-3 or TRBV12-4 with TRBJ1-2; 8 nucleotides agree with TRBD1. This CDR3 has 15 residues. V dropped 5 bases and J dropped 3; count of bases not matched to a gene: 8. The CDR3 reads CASSRTGRRDYGYTF. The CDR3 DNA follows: TGTGCCAGCAGTAGGACAGGGAGGAGGGACTATGGCTACACCTTC.

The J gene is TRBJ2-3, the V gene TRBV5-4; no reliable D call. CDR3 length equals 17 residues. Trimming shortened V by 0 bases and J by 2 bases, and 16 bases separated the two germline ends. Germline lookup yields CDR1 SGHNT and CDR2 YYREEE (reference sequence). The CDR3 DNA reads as TGTGCCAGCAGCTTGGCCGTAACGTCGAGAAACACAGATACGCAGTATTTT. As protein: CASSLAVTSRNTDTQYF.

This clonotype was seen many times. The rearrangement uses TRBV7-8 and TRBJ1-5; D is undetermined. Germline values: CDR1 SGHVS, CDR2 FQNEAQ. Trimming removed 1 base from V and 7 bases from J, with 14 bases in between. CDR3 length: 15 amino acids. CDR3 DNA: TGTGCCAGCAGCTTAGAGTTTGTGGCCGAACAGCCCCAGCATTTT. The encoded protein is CASSLEFVAEQPQHF.

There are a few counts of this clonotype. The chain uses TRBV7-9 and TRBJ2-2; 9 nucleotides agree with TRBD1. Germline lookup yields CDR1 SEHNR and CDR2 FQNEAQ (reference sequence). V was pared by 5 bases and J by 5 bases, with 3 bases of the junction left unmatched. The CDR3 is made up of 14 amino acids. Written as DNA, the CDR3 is TGTGCCAGCAGCCCGACAGGGGGTACCGGGGAGCTGTTTTTT. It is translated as CASSPTGGTGELFF.

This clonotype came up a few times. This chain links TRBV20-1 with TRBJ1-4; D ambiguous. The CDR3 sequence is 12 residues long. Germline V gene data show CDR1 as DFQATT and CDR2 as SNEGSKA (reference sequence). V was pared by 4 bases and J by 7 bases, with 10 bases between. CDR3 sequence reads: CSAMGASEKLFF. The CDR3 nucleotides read TGCAGTGCTATGGGCGCCAGTGAAAAACTGTTTTTT.

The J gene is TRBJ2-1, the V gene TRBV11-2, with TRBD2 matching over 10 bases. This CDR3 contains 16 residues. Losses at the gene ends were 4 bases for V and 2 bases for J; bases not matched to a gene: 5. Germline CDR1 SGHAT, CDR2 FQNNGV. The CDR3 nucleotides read TGTGCCAGCAGCTACAAGCGGGGGGGCCCCTACAATGAGCAGTTCTTC. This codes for CASSYKRGGPYNEQFF.

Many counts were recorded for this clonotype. The CDR3 loop reads CASSLVPRGVAEQYV. The CDR3 DNA follows: TGTGCCAGCAGCTTAGTGCCCCGGGGGGTCGCCGAGCAGTACGTC. This chain uses TRBV7-2 with TRBJ2-7, with 7 bases that match TRBD2. The V gene's germline CDR1 is SGHTA and CDR2 FQGNSA. The trim removed 1 base at V and 6 bases at J, leaving 9 bases unmatched. This CDR3 contains 15 residues.

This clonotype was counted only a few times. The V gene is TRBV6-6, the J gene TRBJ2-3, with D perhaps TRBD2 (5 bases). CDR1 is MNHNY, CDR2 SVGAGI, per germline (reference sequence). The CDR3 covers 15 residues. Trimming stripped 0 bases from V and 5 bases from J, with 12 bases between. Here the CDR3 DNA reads TGTGCCAGCAGTTACTCCCCACCTCGGGGAGATACGCAGTATTTT. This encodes CASSYSPPRGDTQYF.